What follows describes a single T cell receptor (beta chain). The CDR3 has 16 amino acids. Germline lookup yields CDR1 SGDLS and CDR2 YYNGEE. Between the trimmed V and J ends, which lost 4 bases and 3 bases, there was a span of 17 bases. This sample is drawn from a study of blood T cell repertoires in COVID-19. Some clones are missing from TCRdb's copy, which holds only in-frame ones; the method was immunoSEQ multiplex PCR. The table includes 200,000 or so clones, more than 65% detected once. Sequenced: peripheral blood. The sequence was collected from a woman aged 60-75 years with acute or convalescent COVID-19. The chain joins TRBV9 to TRBJ1-3; no firm D call. CDR3 nucleotides: TGTGCCAGCAGCTCAAAGCCCGAGGGTTATGGAAACACCATATATTTT. It specifies CASSSKPEGYGNTIYF.